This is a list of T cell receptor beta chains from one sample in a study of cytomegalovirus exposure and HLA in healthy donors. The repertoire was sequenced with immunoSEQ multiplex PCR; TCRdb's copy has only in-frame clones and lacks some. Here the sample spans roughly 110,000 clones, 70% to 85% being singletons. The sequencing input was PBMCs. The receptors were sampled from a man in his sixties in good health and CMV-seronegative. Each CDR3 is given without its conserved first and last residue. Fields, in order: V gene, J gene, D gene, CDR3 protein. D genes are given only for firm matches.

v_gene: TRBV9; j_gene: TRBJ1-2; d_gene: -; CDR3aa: ASSPRRVGAYGYT
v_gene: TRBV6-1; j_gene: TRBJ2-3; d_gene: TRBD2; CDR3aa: ASSEVAGTSTDTQY
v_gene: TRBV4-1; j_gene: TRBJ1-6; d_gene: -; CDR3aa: ASSQGGSIPSPLH
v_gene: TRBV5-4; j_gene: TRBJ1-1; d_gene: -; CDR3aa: ASSLGERAASEAF
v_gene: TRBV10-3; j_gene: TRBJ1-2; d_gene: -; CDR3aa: AISESRGARSYT
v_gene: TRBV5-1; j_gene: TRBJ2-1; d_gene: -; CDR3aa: ASSFGQTYNEQF
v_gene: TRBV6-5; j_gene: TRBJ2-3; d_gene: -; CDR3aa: ASSYSSASTDTQY
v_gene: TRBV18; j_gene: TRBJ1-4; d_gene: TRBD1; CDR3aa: ASSKQGTNEKLF
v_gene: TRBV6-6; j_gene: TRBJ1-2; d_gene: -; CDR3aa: ASSSRGGTYGYT
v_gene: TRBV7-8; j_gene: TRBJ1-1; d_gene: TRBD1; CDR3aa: ASSLGPSTGVTEAF
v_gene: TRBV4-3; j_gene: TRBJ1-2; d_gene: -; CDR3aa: ASSQGRGETNYGYT
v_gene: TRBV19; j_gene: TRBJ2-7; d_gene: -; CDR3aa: ASKANSEQY
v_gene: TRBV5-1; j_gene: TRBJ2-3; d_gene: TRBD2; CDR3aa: ASSLGGGAVDTQY
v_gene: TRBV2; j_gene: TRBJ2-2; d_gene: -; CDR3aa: ASSENRDTGELF
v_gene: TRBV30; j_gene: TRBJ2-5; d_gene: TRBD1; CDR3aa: AWNEGQYQETQY
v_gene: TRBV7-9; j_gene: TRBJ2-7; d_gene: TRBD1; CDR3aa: ASSLGQVTYEQY
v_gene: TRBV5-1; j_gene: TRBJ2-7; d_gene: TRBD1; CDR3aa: ASMEQGVLGEQY
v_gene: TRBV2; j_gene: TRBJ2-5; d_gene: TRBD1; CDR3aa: ASSTGGQGSIWETQY
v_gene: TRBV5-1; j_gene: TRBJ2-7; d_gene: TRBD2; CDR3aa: ANRQRGHVGEQY
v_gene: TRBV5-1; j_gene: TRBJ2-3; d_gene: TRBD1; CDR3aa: ASSLGLGQPRNTQY
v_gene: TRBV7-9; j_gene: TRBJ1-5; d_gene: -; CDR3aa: ASSLQGNQPQH
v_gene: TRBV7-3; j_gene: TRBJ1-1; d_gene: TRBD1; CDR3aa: ASSLGTGASTEAF
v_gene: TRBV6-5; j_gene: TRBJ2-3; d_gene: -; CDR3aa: ASSRGGSYTDTQY
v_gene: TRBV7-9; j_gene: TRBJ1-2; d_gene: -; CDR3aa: ASSTIGAGSVLSNYGYT
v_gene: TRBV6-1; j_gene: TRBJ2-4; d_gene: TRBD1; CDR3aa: ASSTGGAPKNIQY
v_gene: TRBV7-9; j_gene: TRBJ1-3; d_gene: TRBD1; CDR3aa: ASSLTGQVGNTIY
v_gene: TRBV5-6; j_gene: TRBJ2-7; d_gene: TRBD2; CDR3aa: ASSLGGSGMSYEQY
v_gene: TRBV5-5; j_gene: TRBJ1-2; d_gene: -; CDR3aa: ASSLGPQGRQGYT